These 9 T cell receptor beta chains were sequenced from one sample in a study of PD-L1 blockade in urothelial cancer. The method was immunoSEQ multiplex PCR; TCRdb's version includes in-frame clones alone and lacks a portion of them. The sample contains fewer than 75,000 clones, less than 90% of which appear only once. Specimen: PBMCs, collected around atezolizumab (anti-PD-L1) treatment. Every receptor here comes from a man between 65 and 85 years old with urothelial cancer.

This clone came up once. This chain uses TRBV6-5 with TRBJ2-7, with D perhaps TRBD2 (5 bases). The CDR3 contains 15 residues. Trimming took off 6 bases at V and 0 bases at J, with 15 bases between the two ends. CDR1 MNHEY and CDR2 SVGAGI come from the germline V gene. The CDR3 DNA reads TGTGCCAGCAGCCCCCTGAGGGAGAGCTCCTACGAGCAGTACTTC. This gives the protein CASSPLRESSYEQYF.

V and J are TRBV28 and TRBJ1-2; D gene unclear. V was clipped by 3 bases and J by 4 bases, with 6 bases between them. The CDR3 spans 12 residues. Germline CDR1 reads MDHEN; CDR2 reads SYDVKM. CDR3 protein: CASSLAGYGYTF. In nucleotides, the CDR3 is TGTGCCAGCAGTTTGGCAGGCTATGGCTACACCTTC.

The chain employs TRBV6-1 and TRBJ2-5; 8 bases line up with TRBD2. The germline CDR1 and CDR2 sequences are MNHNS and SASEGT. V gave up 5 bases and J gave up 5 bases; unmatched junction bases: 7. The CDR3 extends over 14 amino acids. The CDR3 nucleotides are TGTGCCAGCAGTTCCGGGGGGGTAGGGGAGACCCAGTACTTC. As protein: CASSSGGVGETQYF.

The genes are TRBV30 and TRBJ1-2; D is uncertain. Trimming pared 3 bases from V and 2 bases from J, leaving 13 bases between. The CDR3 covers 14 residues. The germline CDR1 and CDR2 sequences are GTSNPN and SVGIG (reference sequence). The CDR3, as DNA: TGTGCCTGGAGGTCAACCTACTTAAACTATGGCTACACCTTC. It codes for CAWRSTYLNYGYTF. The whole variable domain, remainder taken from reference TRBV30 and TRBJ1-2, is SQTIHQWPATLVQPVGSPLSLECTVEGTSNPNLYWYRQAAGRGLQLLFYSVGIGQISSEVPQNLSASRPQDRQFILSSKKLLLSDSGFYLCAWRSTYLNYGYTFGSGTRLTVV.

This chain joins TRBV12-5 and TRBJ2-5; the D is unclear. Germline V lookup: CDR1 LGHNT, CDR2 FRNRAP. CDR3 length equals 15 residues. Trimming removed 4 bases from V and 2 bases from J, with 14 bases in between. Written as DNA, the CDR3 is TGTGCTAGTGGTTCCCCCGTGGGCTCACAAGAGACCCAGTACTTC. Its translation is CASGSPVGSQETQYF.

This chain joins TRBV6-1 and TRBJ2-2; D not certain. Germline values: CDR1 MNHNS, CDR2 SASEGT. Deletions cut 2 bases from V and 5 bases from J, with 12 bases between. The CDR3 covers 15 residues. The CDR3 DNA is TGTGCCAGCAGTGAAAACTCCCTACGTACCGGGGAGCTGTTTTTT. Translation gives CASSENSLRTGELFF.

The genes are TRBV5-8 and TRBJ2-7; tentatively, D is TRBD1 (6 bases). V lost 1 base to trimming and J lost 0 bases, with 11 bases between them. This CDR3 spans 15 amino acids. Germline CDR1 SGHTS, CDR2 YDEGEE. The CDR3 sequence is CASSLQGHTSYEQYF. The DNA of the CDR3 is TGTGCCAGCAGCTTGCAGGGACACACCTCCTACGAGCAGTACTTC.

This clone has just one count. This chain uses TRBV28 with TRBJ2-7; 7 bases fit TRBD2. This CDR3 has 10 amino acids. The V segment lost 6 bases and the J segment 7 bases; nucleotides outside the gene matches: 0. CDR1 MDHEN and CDR2 SYDVKM come from the germline V gene. CDR3 region: CASRAGEQYF. CDR3 bases: TGTGCCAGCAGAGCGGGGGAGCAGTACTTC.

The genes are TRBV29-1 and TRBJ2-2; the match to TRBD1 covers 8 bases. CDR1 and CDR2 from the germline V gene are SQVTM and ANQGSEA. The CDR3 is made up of 17 amino acids. V dropped 5 bases and J dropped 1; count of bases not matched to a gene: 12. Written as DNA, the CDR3 is TGCAGCGTTCTTTTTCGGTTTGGACAGGGGAACACCGGGGAGCTGTTTTTT. This codes for CSVLFRFGQGNTGELFF.